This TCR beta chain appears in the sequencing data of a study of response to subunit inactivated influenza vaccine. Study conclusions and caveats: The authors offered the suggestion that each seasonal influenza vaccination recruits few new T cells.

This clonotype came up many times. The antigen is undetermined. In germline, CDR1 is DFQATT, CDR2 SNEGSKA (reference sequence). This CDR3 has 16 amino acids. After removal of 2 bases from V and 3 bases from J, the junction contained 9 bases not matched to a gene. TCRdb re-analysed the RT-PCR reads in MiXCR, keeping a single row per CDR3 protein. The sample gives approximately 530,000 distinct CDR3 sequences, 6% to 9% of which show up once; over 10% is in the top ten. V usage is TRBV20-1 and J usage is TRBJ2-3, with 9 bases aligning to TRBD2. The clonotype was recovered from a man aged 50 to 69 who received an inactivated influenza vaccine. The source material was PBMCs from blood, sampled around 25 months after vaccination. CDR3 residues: CSARRGLSGRTDTQYF. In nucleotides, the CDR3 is TGCAGTGCTAGACGAGGCCTTAGCGGGAGAACAGATACGCAGTATTTT.